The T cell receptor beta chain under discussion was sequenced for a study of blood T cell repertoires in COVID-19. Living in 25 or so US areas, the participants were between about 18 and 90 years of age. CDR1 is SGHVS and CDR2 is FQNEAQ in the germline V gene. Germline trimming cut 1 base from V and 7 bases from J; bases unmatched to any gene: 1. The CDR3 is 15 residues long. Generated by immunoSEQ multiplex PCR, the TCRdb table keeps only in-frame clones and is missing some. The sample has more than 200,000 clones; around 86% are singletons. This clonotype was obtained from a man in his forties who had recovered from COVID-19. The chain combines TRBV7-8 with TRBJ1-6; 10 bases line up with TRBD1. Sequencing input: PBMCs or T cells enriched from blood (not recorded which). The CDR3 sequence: CASSLGDRGNSPLHF. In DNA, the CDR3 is TGTGCCAGCAGCTTAGGGGACAGGGGAAATTCACCCCTCCACTTT.